This is a list of T cell receptor beta chains from one sample in a study of T cells in Graves' hyperthyroidism and ophthalmopathy. TCRdb called the multiplex PCR reads again in MiXCR, with one record for every CDR3 protein. This sample yields some 270,000 distinct CDR3 sequences, of which 10% to 15% are seen a single time; roughly 8.5% belongs to the top ten. The sequencing sample was made of blood. The receptors here all came from a woman aged 30 to 39 with Graves' hyperthyroidism that later progressed to Graves' ophthalmopathy. Each CDR3 is given with its conserved first and last residue. A D gene is named only where the DNA matches it firmly. Some rows mark clone size as missing; the rest say once, few, many or name a class of expanded clone.

j_call clone_size d_call v_call cdr3_length cdr3_aa cdr3_nt
TRBJ2-3 few TRBD2 TRBV5-5 16 CASPGLAGVVTDTQYF TGTGCCAGTCCGGGACTAGCGGGAGTGGTCACAGATACGCAGTATTTT
TRBJ2-7 many - TRBV20-1 13 CSAPGASTYEQYF TGCAGTGCCCCCGGAGCCTCGACCTACGAGCAGTACTTC
TRBJ2-3 - TRBD2 TRBV2 16 CASSEDTSGGGDTQYF TGTGCCAGCAGTGAGGATACTAGCGGGGGGGGTGATACGCAGTATTTT
TRBJ2-3 - - TRBV9 14 CASSVGSLWDTQYF TGTGCCAGCAGCGTAGGCAGCTTGTGGGATACGCAGTATTTT
TRBJ2-5 many TRBD2 TRBV30 15 CAWRPGLAGEETQYF TGTGCCTGGAGACCGGGACTAGCGGGAGAAGAGACCCAGTACTTC
TRBJ2-3 many TRBD2 TRBV18 14 CASRTSGSTDTQYF TGTGCCAGCCGGACTAGCGGTAGCACAGATACGCAGTATTTT
TRBJ2-7 many - TRBV7-9 12 CASSFDQIQEYF TGTGCCAGCAGCTTCGACCAGATCCAGGAGTACTTC
TRBJ2-1 many TRBD2 TRBV5-1 16 CASSLVAGGPGEEQFF TGCGCCAGCAGCTTGGTGGCGGGAGGGCCGGGGGAGGAGCAGTTCTTC
TRBJ2-3 - TRBD2 TRBV7-2 17 CASSRPGVAGAADTQYF TGTGCCAGCAGCCGCCCGGGGGTAGCGGGAGCTGCAGATACGCAGTATTTT
TRBJ2-1 many TRBD2 TRBV7-3 17 CASSISSGLAGGGEQFF TGTGCCAGCAGCATTAGTTCGGGACTAGCGGGAGGAGGGGAGCAGTTCTTC
TRBJ1-2 - - TRBV19 13 CASSIAGVGGYTF TGTGCCAGTAGTATTGCTGGGGTCGGTGGCTACACCTTC
TRBJ1-5 many - TRBV12-3/TRBV12-4 15 CASSLLGLGYQPQHF TGTGCCAGCAGTTTATTGGGATTAGGGTATCAGCCCCAGCATTTT
TRBJ2-2 - TRBD1 TRBV10-3 14 CAAGQGPNTGELFF TGTGCCGCTGGACAGGGCCCAAACACCGGGGAGCTGTTTTTT
TRBJ2-7 many - TRBV7-9 13 CASSLEEIYEQYF TGTGCCAGCAGCTTAGAAGAGATCTACGAGCAGTACTTC
TRBJ2-7 many - TRBV5-1 14 CASSSETGNYEQYF TGCGCCAGCAGCTCAGAGACAGGAAACTACGAGCAGTACTTC
TRBJ2-1 many TRBD1 TRBV7-9 15 CASSHPGTGFNEQFF TGTGCCAGCAGTCACCCCGGGACAGGGTTCAATGAGCAGTTCTTC
TRBJ2-3 many - TRBV6-1 14 CASSERGGTDTQYF TGTGCCAGCAGTGAAAGGGGCGGCACAGATACGCAGTATTTT
TRBJ1-5 - - TRBV20-1 12 CSAKLTGQPQHF TGCAGTGCTAAACTGACGGGTCAGCCCCAGCATTTT
TRBJ2-2 - TRBD2 TRBV5-4 17 CASGGKGLAGFAGELFF TGTGCCAGCGGAGGTAAAGGACTAGCGGGATTCGCCGGGGAGCTGTTTTTT
TRBJ2-3 few TRBD2 TRBV27 18 CASSLLAGGPGGTDTQYF TGTGCCAGCAGTTTATTAGCGGGAGGCCCGGGGGGAACAGATACGCAGTATTTT
TRBJ2-7 - - TRBV20-1 13 CSATTSSSYEQYF TGCAGTGCTACAACTAGCAGCTCCTACGAGCAGTACTTC
TRBJ1-1 many TRBD1 TRBV7-2 16 CASSLGTGRANTEAFF TGTGCCAGCAGCTTGGGGACAGGGCGGGCGAACACTGAAGCTTTCTTT
TRBJ2-5 few - TRBV3-2 19 CASSPGRKLGDHHQETQYF TGTGCCAGCAGCCCTGGCAGGAAGCTGGGCGACCACCACCAAGAGACCCAGTACTTC
TRBJ2-7 few TRBD2 TRBV29-1 13 CSVRTSLSYEQYF TGCAGCGTTCGGACTAGCCTCTCCTACGAGCAGTACTTC
TRBJ2-7 many - TRBV20-1 14 CSANSGTSHYEQYF TGCAGTGCTAACTCCGGGACCTCTCACTACGAGCAGTACTTC
TRBJ2-5 many - TRBV2 14 CASSGTRGPETQYF TGTGCCAGCAGTGGTACCCGAGGCCCGGAGACCCAGTACTTC